Below, one TCR beta chain is given with its context. This record belongs to a study of control samples from healthy donors and cancer patients. TCRdb's copy holds only in-frame clones and misses some; the assay was immunoSEQ multiplex PCR. The sample has about 120,000 clones; roughly 90% are singletons. The germline gives CDR1 SGDLS, CDR2 YYNGEE. This CDR3 comprises 15 residues. V was shortened by 4 bases and J by 8 bases, with 18 bases between the two germline ends. This sequence was found in a man in his forties or fifties in good health. The material sequenced was blood. The chain joins TRBV9 to TRBJ1-4; no clear D. As DNA, the CDR3 is TGTGCCAGCAGCCTCCAGGACTCCGGAGGGGAAAAACTGTTTTTT. This sequence encodes CASSLQDSGGEKLFF.